This TCR beta chain stems from a study of T cell responses to AZD1222 COVID-19 vaccine. There are 11 residues in the CDR3. V was shortened by 6 bases and J by 9 bases, with 9 bases between the two germline ends. Germline V gene sequence: CDR1 MNHEY, CDR2 SVGAGI. The repertoire was sequenced with immunoSEQ multiplex PCR; TCRdb's copy has only in-frame clones and lacks some. The sample lists 150,000 to 180,000 clones; around 87% were seen once. This rearrangement joins TRBV6-5 to TRBJ2-1; tentative D call: TRBD2 (6 bases). The receptor comes from an adult who received the AZD1222 COVID-19 vaccine. The input for sequencing was peripheral blood, taken 28 days after the second AZD1222 dose. CDR3 protein: CASRKGGEQFF. CDR3 in DNA: TGTGCCAGCAGAAAGGGAGGTGAGCAGTTCTTC.